This TCR beta chain is from a study of T cells in Graves' hyperthyroidism and ophthalmopathy. A few counts support this clonotype. Its antigen is unknown. The study enrolled patients aged 18 to 65 with newly diagnosed hyperthyroidism of under 2 months' duration. RNA transcripts yielded amplified TCR beta CDR3 regions. Researchers ran a first-round RT-PCR on the TCR CDR3 using the HTBI primer set. MiXCR, applied by TCRdb to the multiplex PCR reads, yields one record per CDR3 protein. The sample includes roughly 740,000 distinct CDR3 sequences, about a sixth of them seen just once. The ends were cut back, 5 bases at V and 1 base at J, with 9 bases in the middle. The CDR3 sequence is 14 residues long. The germline gives CDR1 LNHNV, CDR2 YYDKDF (reference sequence). Study-wide results and limits: The model's output predicted ophthalmopathy at a median of about 6.5 months prior to onset.

The specimen was blood. The clonotype originates from a young man with Graves' hyperthyroidism. This chain connects TRBV15 to TRBJ2-1; TRBD2 is a possible D gene (6 bases). CDR3 residues: CATSSGTSYNEQFF. CDR3 nucleotides: TGTGCCACCAGCTCCGGGACTTCCTACAATGAGCAGTTCTTC.